The 18 T cell receptor beta chains given below trace back to one sample, sequenced in a study of multiple sclerosis patients with progressive multifocal leukoencephalopathy. TCRdb keeps only in-frame clones here, not all; method: immunoSEQ multiplex PCR. This table holds under 30,000 clones, approximately 90% found once. Stated time point: about a year of natalizumab therapy. The sample was PBMCs, taken from a patient treated with natalizumab. These receptors were taken from a man aged 30 to 45 with multiple sclerosis.

A word on this clone: At one of its ends the junction is not consistent with the germline gene, which may arise from a read error. This same CDR3 is encoded by further DNA sequences in the sample. V and J are TRBV5-3 and TRBJ2-1; D is unclear. TRBV5-3 falls under the ORF class, with uncertain function. The CDR3 length is 12 residues. CDR3: CARSFQYNEQFF. DNA for the CDR3: TGTGCCAGGAGCTTTCAGTACAATGAGCAGTTCTTC.

This rearrangement joins TRBV6-1 to TRBJ2-1; 8 nucleotides line up with TRBD1. Germline CDR1 MNHNS, CDR2 SASEGT. Trimming took 6 bases from V and 8 from J; bases not matched to a gene: 3. This CDR3 is 12 amino acids long. Here the CDR3 DNA reads TGTGCCAGCAGAATGACAGGGGATGAGCAGTTCTTC. As protein: CASRMTGDEQFF.

V is TRBV6-5 and J is TRBJ2-1, with 7 bases fitting TRBD2. Germline assignment: CDR1 MNHEY and CDR2 SVGAGI. V gave up 4 bases and J gave up 2 bases; unmatched junction bases: 5. CDR3 length: 15 amino acids. The DNA of the CDR3 is TGTGCCAGCAGTTTAGCGGGTACCCCCTACAATGAGCAGTTCTTC. It translates to CASSLAGTPYNEQFF.

This clone was counted a single time. The chain uses TRBV29-1 and TRBJ2-1; TRBD1 agrees at 8 bases. The CDR3 consists of 15 residues. Germline-derived CDR1 and CDR2 are SQVTM and ANQGSEA. V gave up 7 bases and J gave up 3 bases; unmatched junction bases: 11. CDR3 amino acids: CSATLGDRYYNEQFF. The DNA for the CDR3 is TGCAGCGCCACCCTGGGGGACAGGTACTACAATGAGCAGTTCTTC.

V usage is TRBV29-1 and J usage is TRBJ2-7; TRBD2 matches 8 bases. Germline V gives CDR1 SQVTM, CDR2 ANQGSEA. The CDR3 consists of 12 residues. The CDR3 spells CRYSGTSYEQYV. The CDR3, as DNA: TGCAGGTATAGCGGGACTTCCTACGAGCAGTACGTC.

The genes are TRBV5-6 and TRBJ2-4; 11 bases line up with TRBD2. The CDR3 runs 16 residues. Germline CDR1 and CDR2: SGHDT and YYEEEE. V lost 0 bases and J lost 6; bases outside the gene matches: 5. The CDR3 loop reads CASSLVITSGRNIQYF. CDR3 sequence (DNA): TGTGCCAGCAGCTTGGTGATAACTAGCGGGAGAAACATTCAGTACTTC.

This chain joins TRBV7-9 and TRBJ2-7; 8 nucleotides line up with TRBD1. The V and J ends lost 5 bases and 4 bases, in that order; junction bases with no gene match: 13. CDR3 length equals 16 residues. Germline CDR1 and CDR2: SEHNR and FQNEAQ (reference sequence). Here the CDR3 DNA reads TGTGCCAGCAGCCGTGGACAGGGTTCCTCTCCTTACGAGCAGTACTTC. Its translation is CASSRGQGSSPYEQYF.

The gene calls are TRBV15 and TRBJ2-3, with D possibly matching TRBD2 (5 bases). The CDR3 consists of 15 residues. V shed 1 base and J shed 2 bases, with 10 bases lying between them. Germline V gives CDR1 LNHNV, CDR2 YYDKDF (reference sequence). The CDR3 spells CATSRGSEVTDTQYF. CDR3 nucleotides: TGTGCCACCAGCAGAGGTAGCGAGGTCACAGATACGCAGTATTTT. Complete variable domain (other parts from reference TRBV15 and TRBJ2-3): DAMVIQNPRYQVTQFGKPVTLSCSQTLNHNVMYWYQQKSSQAPKLLFHYYDKDFNNEADTPDNFQSRRPNTSFCFLDIRSPGLGDTAMYLCATSRGSEVTDTQYFGPGTRLTVL.

The chain recombines TRBV11-2 with TRBJ2-7, with 7 bases lining up with TRBD2. The CDR3 length is 14 residues. With 1 base clipped from V and 4 bases from J, the junction kept 4 bases outside the gene matches. CDR1 SGHAT and CDR2 FQNNGV come from the germline V gene. The CDR3, as DNA: TGTGCCAGCAGCTTAGGGCTAGCGGAATACGAGCAGTACTTC. It yields the protein CASSLGLAEYEQYF.

The J gene is TRBJ1-1, the V gene TRBV7-2; weak D call: TRBD1 (5 bases). The V and J ends lost 4 bases and 4 bases respectively, with 13 bases between them. The V gene's germline CDR1 is SGHTA and CDR2 FQGNSA. This CDR3 region has 14 residues. The CDR3 region is CASSSGLPSTEAFF. The CDR3 nucleotides are TGTGCCAGCAGCTCGGGACTCCCAAGCACTGAAGCTTTCTTT. Full variable domain (remainder filled in from reference TRBV7-2 and TRBJ1-1): GAGVSQSPSNKVTEKGKDVELRCDPISGHTALYWYRQSLGQGLEFLIYFQGNSAPDKSGLPSDRFSAERTGGSVSTLTIQRTQQEDSAVYLCASSSGLPSTEAFFGQGTRLTVV.

The V and J genes are TRBV11-1 and TRBJ2-7; TRBD2 agrees at 7 bases. This CDR3 is built from 18 residues. The junction had 16 bases not matched to a gene; V was cut back by 5 bases and J by 0 bases. Germline CDR1 reads SGHAT; CDR2 reads FQDESV (reference sequence). In nucleotides, the CDR3 is TGTGCCAGCAGCCCGGACGGGAGGCTCAGTCCCCTCTCCTACGAGCAGTACTTC. Its translation is CASSPDGRLSPLSYEQYF.

The chain joins TRBV20-1 to TRBJ2-3; D is unresolved. Deletions cut 7 bases from V and 6 bases from J, with 8 bases between. There are 10 residues in the CDR3. The germline V gene has CDR1 DFQATT and CDR2 SNEGSKA (reference sequence). CDR3 sequence: CSVPADTQYF. Here the CDR3 DNA reads TGCAGTGTCCCGGCGGATACGCAGTATTTT.

V and J are TRBV4-2 and TRBJ2-6; D gene ambiguous. V lost 4 bases and J lost 1, with 14 bases in between. This CDR3 spans 17 amino acids. The germline V gene has CDR1 LGHNA and CDR2 YNFKEQ. The CDR3 bases are TGTGCCAGCAGCCCCTCCCGACTCCGTTCTGGGGCCAACGTCCTGACTTTC. Its protein product is CASSPSRLRSGANVLTF.

The chain employs TRBV30 and TRBJ2-1, with 7 bases aligning to TRBD2. Trimming took 3 bases from V and 5 from J; bases not matched to a gene: 13. CDR3 length equals 16 residues. Germline V CDR1 and CDR2: GTSNPN, SVGIG (reference sequence). The chain's CDR3 is CAWRRYGLAAHNEQFF. The DNA of the CDR3 is TGTGCCTGGAGACGTTACGGGCTAGCGGCACACAATGAGCAGTTCTTC.

The chain carries TRBV30 and TRBJ1-3, with D possibly TRBD1 on 5 matching bases. The V gene's germline CDR1 is GTSNPN and CDR2 SVGIG (reference sequence). The ends were cut back, 2 bases at V and 0 bases at J, with 8 bases in the middle. The CDR3 extends over 14 amino acids. CDR3 bases: TGTGCCTGGAGTCGCGACAGCTCTGGAAACACCATATATTTT. The encoded protein is CAWSRDSSGNTIYF.

This clone was detected only once. V usage is TRBV18 and J usage is TRBJ1-3; D is undetermined. This CDR3 region has 18 residues. V dropped 3 bases and J dropped 0 bases, with 18 bases sitting between them. In germline, CDR1 is KGHSH, CDR2 LQKENI. In DNA, the CDR3 is TGTGCCAGCTCACCCGCACGAGTCGCGGGGATCTCTGGAAACACCATATATTTT. This gives the protein CASSPARVAGISGNTIYF.

The CDR3 is CASSLGQGALNEQFF. For the CDR3, the DNA is TGTGCCAGCAGCTTAGGACAGGGGGCGCTTAATGAGCAGTTCTTC. This chain links TRBV7-8 with TRBJ2-1, with TRBD1 identical over 10 bases. There are 15 residues in the CDR3. The V segment lost 1 base and the J segment 7 bases; nucleotides outside the gene matches: 4. The germline gives CDR1 SGHVS, CDR2 FQNEAQ.

This sequence joins TRBV30 and TRBJ2-7; D tentatively reads TRBD1 or TRBD2 (6 bases each). There are 13 residues in the CDR3. The V gene's germline CDR1 is GTSNPN and CDR2 SVGIG (reference sequence). V was pared by 3 bases and J by 0 bases, with 9 bases between. The chain's CDR3 is CAWSGGASYEQYF. CDR3 in DNA: TGTGCCTGGAGCGGGGGCGCCTCCTACGAGCAGTACTTC.